These T cell receptor beta chains were read from a single sample in a study of blood T cell repertoires in COVID-19. TCRdb's copy holds only in-frame clones and misses some; the assay was immunoSEQ multiplex PCR. The table has about 74,000 clones, 60% to 80% seen once. Source material: peripheral blood. These receptors were taken from a human donor in a cohort sampled during active COVID-19. CDR3s include the opening cysteine and the closing phenylalanine or tryptophan. D genes are given only for firm matches. Clone size appears in some rows only: once, few, many, or a class for an expanded clone.

d_call: TRBD1
cdr3_length: 16
clone_size: -
j_call: TRBJ1-1
v_call: TRBV7-8
cdr3_nt: TGTGCCAGCAGCCCGAGGAGACAGGGAAAGAACACTGAAGCTTTCTTT
cdr3_aa: CASSPRRQGKNTEAFF

d_call: TRBD1
cdr3_length: 15
clone_size: once
j_call: TRBJ1-1
v_call: TRBV7-2
cdr3_nt: TGTGCCAGCAGCTTAGTTCAGGGGGCCGGAACTGAAGCTTTCTTT
cdr3_aa: CASSLVQGAGTEAFF

d_call: TRBD2
cdr3_length: 14
clone_size: -
j_call: TRBJ2-5
v_call: TRBV3-1/TRBV3-2
cdr3_nt: TGTGCCAGCAGCCCATCCGGGGGGAGAGAGACCCAGTACTTC
cdr3_aa: CASSPSGGRETQYF

d_call: -
cdr3_length: 15
clone_size: few
j_call: TRBJ2-3
v_call: TRBV5-4
cdr3_nt: TGTGCCAGCAGCTTGGGAGCGGTGAGCACAGATACGCAGTATTTT
cdr3_aa: CASSLGAVSTDTQYF

d_call: -
cdr3_length: 14
clone_size: -
j_call: TRBJ2-3
v_call: TRBV30
cdr3_nt: TGTGCCTGGAGCCAGTCAGGCTACACAGATACGCAGTATTTT
cdr3_aa: CAWSQSGYTDTQYF

d_call: -
cdr3_length: 15
clone_size: -
j_call: TRBJ2-2
v_call: TRBV2
cdr3_nt: TGTGCCAGCATCCCCTGGGGCGGGGACACCGGGGAGCTGTTTTTT
cdr3_aa: CASIPWGGDTGELFF

d_call: -
cdr3_length: 12
clone_size: -
j_call: TRBJ2-3
v_call: TRBV7-2
cdr3_nt: TGTGCCAGCAGCTTAGTCGCTAGTACGCAGTATTTT
cdr3_aa: CASSLVASTQYF

d_call: -
cdr3_length: 14
clone_size: -
j_call: TRBJ1-6
v_call: TRBV6-5
cdr3_nt: TGTGCCAGCAGTCCTCGTCCCGGGGATTCACCCCTCCACTTT
cdr3_aa: CASSPRPGDSPLHF

d_call: -
cdr3_length: 13
clone_size: medium-sized
j_call: TRBJ2-2
v_call: TRBV19
cdr3_nt: TGTGCCAGTAGTAAACAGGGACCCGGGGAGCTGTTTTTT
cdr3_aa: CASSKQGPGELFF

d_call: -
cdr3_length: 16
clone_size: -
j_call: TRBJ2-5
v_call: TRBV4-1
cdr3_nt: TGCGCCAGCAGCCAAGATCTGGGCCGCAGACCGGAGACCCAGTACTTC
cdr3_aa: CASSQDLGRRPETQYF

d_call: -
cdr3_length: 15
clone_size: once
j_call: TRBJ1-3
v_call: TRBV13
cdr3_nt: TGTGCCAGCAGCTTAAACAGGGAGCTTGGAAACACCATATATTTT
cdr3_aa: CASSLNRELGNTIYF

d_call: TRBD2
cdr3_length: 13
clone_size: -
j_call: TRBJ2-2
v_call: TRBV3-1/TRBV3-2
cdr3_nt: TGTGCCACCGGGGGGGGGTACACCGGGGAGCTGTTTTTT
cdr3_aa: CATGGGYTGELFF

d_call: -
cdr3_length: 15
clone_size: -
j_call: TRBJ2-5
v_call: TRBV7-9
cdr3_nt: TGTGCCAGCAGCGCGATCTCCTCCCCCCAAGAGACCCAGTACTTC
cdr3_aa: CASSAISSPQETQYF

d_call: -
cdr3_length: 19
clone_size: -
j_call: TRBJ2-3
v_call: TRBV3-1/TRBV3-2
cdr3_nt: TGTGCCAGCAGCCACGACAGGGGGAATAGCGGGAGGCCTCCCGATACGCAGTATTTT
cdr3_aa: CASSHDRGNSGRPPDTQYF

d_call: -
cdr3_length: 13
clone_size: -
j_call: TRBJ1-4
v_call: TRBV9
cdr3_nt: TGTGCCAGCAGCCGGGACATCGATGAAAAACTGTTTTTT
cdr3_aa: CASSRDIDEKLFF

d_call: TRBD1
cdr3_length: 14
clone_size: -
j_call: TRBJ1-2
v_call: TRBV6-5
cdr3_nt: TGTGCCAGCAGTTCCGACAGGGGGAGGTATGGCTACACCTTC
cdr3_aa: CASSSDRGRYGYTF

d_call: -
cdr3_length: 18
clone_size: -
j_call: TRBJ2-6
v_call: TRBV7-9
cdr3_nt: TGTGCCAGCAGCCCTCCAGTACAGGGTCTCTCTGGGGCCAACGTCCTGACTTTC
cdr3_aa: CASSPPVQGLSGANVLTF

d_call: -
cdr3_length: 14
clone_size: -
j_call: TRBJ2-7
v_call: TRBV7-8
cdr3_nt: TGTGCCAGCAGCTTGCAGGGCCACTCCTACGAGCAGTACTTC
cdr3_aa: CASSLQGHSYEQYF

d_call: -
cdr3_length: 17
clone_size: -
j_call: TRBJ1-1
v_call: TRBV11-2
cdr3_nt: TGTGCCAGCAGCTTAGCAATCGGTGTCAGGCGAGGGACTGAAGCTTTCTTT
cdr3_aa: CASSLAIGVRRGTEAFF

d_call: TRBD2
cdr3_length: 16
clone_size: -
j_call: TRBJ2-2
v_call: TRBV15
cdr3_nt: TGTGCCACCAGCAGGGAGACTAGCCCAAACACCGGGGAGCTGTTTTTT
cdr3_aa: CATSRETSPNTGELFF

d_call: -
cdr3_length: 13
clone_size: -
j_call: TRBJ1-1
v_call: TRBV12-5
cdr3_nt: TGTGCTAGTGCAATTCGAGGAGGTGGTGAAGCTTTCTTT
cdr3_aa: CASAIRGGGEAFF

d_call: TRBD1
cdr3_length: 13
clone_size: -
j_call: TRBJ2-7
v_call: TRBV5-5
cdr3_nt: TGTGCCAGCAGCCTAGACAGGGGTTTCGAGCAGTACTTC
cdr3_aa: CASSLDRGFEQYF

d_call: -
cdr3_length: 14
clone_size: -
j_call: TRBJ1-1
v_call: TRBV5-1
cdr3_nt: TGCGCCAGCAGCCGATTGCAGGGCGACACTGAAGCTTTCTTT
cdr3_aa: CASSRLQGDTEAFF

d_call: TRBD2
cdr3_length: 17
clone_size: -
j_call: TRBJ2-2
v_call: TRBV27
cdr3_nt: TGTGCCAGCAGTTTAATTAGCGGGAGGGTTAACCCCGGGGAGCTGTTTTTT
cdr3_aa: CASSLISGRVNPGELFF

d_call: -
cdr3_length: 14
clone_size: few
j_call: TRBJ2-2
v_call: TRBV2
cdr3_nt: TGTGCCAGCAGTGTACTCAGGGTGGCCGGGGAGCTGTTTTTT
cdr3_aa: CASSVLRVAGELFF

d_call: -
cdr3_length: 14
clone_size: -
j_call: TRBJ1-6
v_call: TRBV6-5
cdr3_nt: TGTGCCAGCAGAATCAGGGGTTATAATTCACCCCTCCACTTT
cdr3_aa: CASRIRGYNSPLHF

d_call: -
cdr3_length: 14
clone_size: -
j_call: TRBJ2-7
v_call: TRBV7-8
cdr3_nt: TGTGCCAGCGCGAGGGGGGGTCGTACCTACGAGCAGTACTTC
cdr3_aa: CASARGGRTYEQYF

d_call: -
cdr3_length: 15
clone_size: -
j_call: TRBJ2-3
v_call: TRBV6-5
cdr3_nt: TGTGCCAGCAGTTACGAGGAGTATTCCACAGATACGCAGTATTTT
cdr3_aa: CASSYEEYSTDTQYF

d_call: -
cdr3_length: 14
clone_size: once
j_call: TRBJ2-3
v_call: TRBV24-1
cdr3_nt: TGTGCCACCATGTTGAGCGGAGGGACAGATACGCAGTATTTT
cdr3_aa: CATMLSGGTDTQYF

d_call: TRBD1
cdr3_length: 14
clone_size: -
j_call: TRBJ1-2
v_call: TRBV5-1
cdr3_nt: TGCGCCAGCAGCTTGGGGGACAGGTCGGATGGCTACACCTTC
cdr3_aa: CASSLGDRSDGYTF

d_call: -
cdr3_length: 13
clone_size: once
j_call: TRBJ2-7
v_call: TRBV28
cdr3_nt: TGTGCCAGCAGTTTAAATGGCAGATACGAGCAGTACTTC
cdr3_aa: CASSLNGRYEQYF

d_call: TRBD1
cdr3_length: 14
clone_size: -
j_call: TRBJ1-2
v_call: TRBV5-4
cdr3_nt: TGTGCCAGCAGCTTTCGGGGACAGGGGGATGGCTACACCTTC
cdr3_aa: CASSFRGQGDGYTF

d_call: TRBD2
cdr3_length: 15
clone_size: -
j_call: TRBJ2-5
v_call: TRBV6-6
cdr3_nt: TGTGCCAGCAGTCGATCTCTAGCGGGAGGCGAGACCCAGTACTTC
cdr3_aa: CASSRSLAGGETQYF

d_call: TRBD2
cdr3_length: 14
clone_size: -
j_call: TRBJ2-5
v_call: TRBV12-5
cdr3_nt: TGTGCCAATGTCGAGCGGGGGCTCCAAGAGACCCAGTACTTC
cdr3_aa: CANVERGLQETQYF

d_call: TRBD1
cdr3_length: 15
clone_size: -
j_call: TRBJ2-7
v_call: TRBV30
cdr3_nt: TGTGCCTGGATCACCGCGGGACAGGGTAAATACGAGCAGTACTTC
cdr3_aa: CAWITAGQGKYEQYF

d_call: TRBD2
cdr3_length: 15
clone_size: -
j_call: TRBJ2-1
v_call: TRBV7-2
cdr3_nt: TGTGCCAGCAGCCAGGGACTAGCGGCGTACAATGAGCAGTTCTTC
cdr3_aa: CASSQGLAAYNEQFF

d_call: -
cdr3_length: 19
clone_size: -
j_call: TRBJ1-1
v_call: TRBV4-1
cdr3_nt: TGCGCCAGCAGCCAAGATGAGCGGGGTATCCAGGATCTGAACACTGAAGCTTTCTTT
cdr3_aa: CASSQDERGIQDLNTEAFF

d_call: -
cdr3_length: 14
clone_size: -
j_call: TRBJ1-2
v_call: TRBV6-5
cdr3_nt: TGTGCCAGCAGTTACGGGCAGGCCCCGAGTGGCTACACCTTC
cdr3_aa: CASSYGQAPSGYTF

d_call: -
cdr3_length: 12
clone_size: few
j_call: TRBJ2-7
v_call: TRBV3-1/TRBV3-2
cdr3_nt: TGTGCCAGCAGCCAAGGAACTCTCGAGCAGTACTTC
cdr3_aa: CASSQGTLEQYF

d_call: -
cdr3_length: 15
clone_size: -
j_call: TRBJ1-3
v_call: TRBV6-6
cdr3_nt: TGTGCCAGCAGTTATATACAGTTCTCTGGAAACACCATATATTTT
cdr3_aa: CASSYIQFSGNTIYF

d_call: -
cdr3_length: 11
clone_size: -
j_call: TRBJ2-1
v_call: TRBV20-1
cdr3_nt: TGCAGTGCTGCCCGGTTGGATGAGCAGTTCTTC
cdr3_aa: CSAARLDEQFF

d_call: -
cdr3_length: 16
clone_size: -
j_call: TRBJ2-3
v_call: TRBV6-6
cdr3_nt: TGTGCCAGCAGTTACTCGAAAGGGGCGGGCACAGATACGCAGTATTTT
cdr3_aa: CASSYSKGAGTDTQYF

d_call: -
cdr3_length: 14
clone_size: -
j_call: TRBJ2-7
v_call: TRBV7-9
cdr3_nt: TGTGCCAGCAGCTTCCAATCGCTGCAGGGTCGGCAGTACTTC
cdr3_aa: CASSFQSLQGRQYF

d_call: -
cdr3_length: 13
clone_size: -
j_call: TRBJ2-3
v_call: TRBV9
cdr3_nt: TGTGCCAGCAAAAGAGGTGACACAGATACGCAGTATTTT
cdr3_aa: CASKRGDTDTQYF

d_call: TRBD2
cdr3_length: 15
clone_size: few
j_call: TRBJ2-2
v_call: TRBV7-2
cdr3_nt: TGTGCCAGCAGCGCTAGCGGTTCGAACACCGGGGAGCTGTTTTTT
cdr3_aa: CASSASGSNTGELFF

d_call: -
cdr3_length: 14
clone_size: -
j_call: TRBJ1-1
v_call: TRBV9
cdr3_nt: TGTGCCAGCAGCGTAGGGTCGGGTCACACTGAAGCTTTCTTT
cdr3_aa: CASSVGSGHTEAFF

d_call: -
cdr3_length: 15
clone_size: -
j_call: TRBJ2-3
v_call: TRBV9
cdr3_nt: TGTGCCAGCAGCGTAGGACTACCAAGCACAGATACGCAGTATTTT
cdr3_aa: CASSVGLPSTDTQYF

d_call: TRBD2
cdr3_length: 16
clone_size: once
j_call: TRBJ2-1
v_call: TRBV5-7
cdr3_nt: TGTGCCAGCAGCAAAAGTTGGGGGGGGACTATCAATGAGCAGTTCTTC
cdr3_aa: CASSKSWGGTINEQFF

d_call: -
cdr3_length: 14
clone_size: once
j_call: TRBJ1-6
v_call: TRBV6-5
cdr3_nt: TGTGCCAGCAAAGGCGGGGCCTTCAATTCACCCCTCCACTTT
cdr3_aa: CASKGGAFNSPLHF

d_call: TRBD1
cdr3_length: 14
clone_size: -
j_call: TRBJ1-2
v_call: TRBV9
cdr3_nt: TGTGCCAGCAGCGTCAAAGACAGGGCCGTTGGCTACACCTTC
cdr3_aa: CASSVKDRAVGYTF

d_call: TRBD2
cdr3_length: 15
clone_size: few
j_call: TRBJ2-7
v_call: TRBV5-1
cdr3_nt: TGCGCCAGCAGCCTCCGCAGCGGGGGACCTTACGAGCAGTACTTC
cdr3_aa: CASSLRSGGPYEQYF

d_call: TRBD1
cdr3_length: 13
clone_size: -
j_call: TRBJ2-7
v_call: TRBV30
cdr3_nt: TGTGCCTGGAAAGGGACAGGGGATTACGAGCAGTACTTC
cdr3_aa: CAWKGTGDYEQYF